This T cell receptor beta chain was sequenced in a study of early T cells in non-severe SARS-CoV-2 infection. Looking at the study overall: Sequencing was performed on bulk RNA from unsorted whole blood, leaving chains unpaired.

CDR3 length: 14 residues. Germline V gene lookup returns CDR1 ENHRY and CDR2 SYGVKD. Trimming cost V 7 bases and J 6 bases, with 16 bases left between them. TCRdb reanalysed the 5' RACE reads using MiXCR and keeps one entry per CDR3 protein. The table has tens of thousands of distinct CDR3 sequences, around 10% seen once. The chain has TRBV10-3 and TRBJ2-1; D perhaps matches TRBD2 (6 bases). Source material: whole blood. This sequence originates from an adult who was a healthcare worker with PCR-confirmed SARS-CoV-2 infection or an uninfected control (not recorded which). In DNA form, the CDR3 reads TGTGCCATCACCGGGGACTTAGGTGCCAATGAGCAGTTCTTC. It codes for CAITGDLGANEQFF.